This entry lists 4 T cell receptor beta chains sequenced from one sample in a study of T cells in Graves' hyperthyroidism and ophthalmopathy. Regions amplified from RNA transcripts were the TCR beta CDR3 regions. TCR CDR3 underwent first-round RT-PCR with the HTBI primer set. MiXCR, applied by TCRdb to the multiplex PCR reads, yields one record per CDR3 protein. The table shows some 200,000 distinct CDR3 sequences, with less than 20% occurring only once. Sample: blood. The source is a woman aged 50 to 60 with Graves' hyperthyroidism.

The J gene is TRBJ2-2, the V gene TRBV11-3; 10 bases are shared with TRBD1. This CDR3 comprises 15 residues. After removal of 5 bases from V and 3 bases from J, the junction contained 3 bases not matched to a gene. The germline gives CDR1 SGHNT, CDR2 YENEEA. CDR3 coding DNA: TGTGCCAGCAGCGCGGGACAGGGGTACACCGGGGAGCTGTTTTTT. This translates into CASSAGQGYTGELFF. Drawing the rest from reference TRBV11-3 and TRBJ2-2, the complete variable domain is EAGVVQSPRYKIIEKKQPVAFWCNPISGHNTLYWYLQNLGQGPELLIRYENEEAVDDSQLPKDRFSAERLKGVDSTLKIQPAELGDSAVYLCASSAGQGYTGELFFGEGSRLTVL.

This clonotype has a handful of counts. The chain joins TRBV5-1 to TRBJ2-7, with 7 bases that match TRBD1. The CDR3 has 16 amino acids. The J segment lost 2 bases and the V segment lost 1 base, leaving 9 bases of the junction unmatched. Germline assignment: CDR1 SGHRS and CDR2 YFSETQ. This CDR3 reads CASSLIGAGGTYEQYF. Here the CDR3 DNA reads TGCGCCAGCAGCTTGATTGGAGCAGGGGGAACCTACGAGCAGTACTTC.

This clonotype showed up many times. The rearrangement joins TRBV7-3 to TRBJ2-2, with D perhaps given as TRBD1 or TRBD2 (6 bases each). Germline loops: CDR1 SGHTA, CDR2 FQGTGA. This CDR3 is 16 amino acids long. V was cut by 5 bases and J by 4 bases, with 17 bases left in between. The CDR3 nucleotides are TGTGCCAGCAGCCGAGGGGGGACCCCGAGCACCGGGGAGCTGTTTTTT. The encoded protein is CASSRGGTPSTGELFF.

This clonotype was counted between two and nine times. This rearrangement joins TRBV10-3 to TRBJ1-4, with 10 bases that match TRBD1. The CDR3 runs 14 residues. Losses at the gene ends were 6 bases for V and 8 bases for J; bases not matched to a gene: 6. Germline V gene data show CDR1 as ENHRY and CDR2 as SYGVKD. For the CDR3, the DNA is TGTGCCATCAGCCGGGACAGGGGTAGAGAAAAACTGTTTTTT. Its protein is CAISRDRGREKLFF.